The following is a T cell receptor (beta chain) sequence with its context. Germline CDR1 is MDHEN and CDR2 is SYDVKM. Trimming left V 3 bases short and J 1 base short, with 12 bases between. This CDR3 spans 15 amino acids. Per the authors' pipeline: Reference gene primers were amplified, and this amplification served to estimate nucleated cell counts. Libraries were prepared by immunoSEQ multiplex PCR; TCRdb keeps only in-frame clonotypes and omits some of them. V and J calls and clone size are copied from that table; D and trimming were computed from the DNA. Of 100,000 or so clones listed, around four fifths were seen once; the top ten hold under 35%. The data were obtained in a study of blood T cell repertoires in COVID-19. As for the study in general: There were acute and convalescent COVID-19 samples, and they came from the United States, Italy and Spain. T cells, B-cell-depleted T cells, or PBMCs supplied cDNA or gDNA.

The V gene is TRBV28, the J gene TRBJ1-1, with D possibly matching TRBD1 (6 bases). Sequenced input: peripheral blood. The source of this sequence is a man in his sixties or seventies with active or convalescent COVID-19. For the CDR3, the DNA is TGTGCCAGCAGTTTGGGGGCAGCGCCGAACACTGAAGCTTTCTTT. Translating gives CASSLGAAPNTEAFF.